One sample yielded the 20 T cell receptor beta chains listed below, sequenced in a study of identical twins. MiXCR, applied by TCRdb to the 5' RACE reads, yields one record per CDR3 protein. The sample records approximately 300,000 distinct CDR3 sequences, 8% to 9.5% being singletons. These data also featured in a second study, about yellow fever vaccine responses in identical twins.

Sequenced: CD8+ T cells sorted from blood. All receptors derive from a woman aged 18-29 years in good health.

Many counts were recorded for this clonotype. The V call is TRBV4-3, the J call TRBJ2-1, with D possibly TRBD1 on 6 matching bases. Between the trimmed V and J ends, which lost 3 bases and 8 bases, there was a span of 20 bases. The CDR3 covers 16 residues. The germline gives CDR1 LGHNA, CDR2 YSLEER. The CDR3 nucleotides are TGCGCCAGCAGCCAGGACGGGACAAATCTTTCCCATGAGCAGTTCTTC. Its translation: CASSQDGTNLSHEQFF.

This clonotype was seen many times. This sequence joins TRBV27 and TRBJ2-1, with 7 bases fitting TRBD1. The J segment lost 6 bases and the V segment lost 4 bases, leaving 6 bases of the junction unmatched. The CDR3 totals 14 residues. From germline, CDR1 is MNHEY and CDR2 SMNVEV (reference sequence). CDR3 in amino acids: CASSSRDSINEQFF. In DNA, the CDR3 is TGTGCCAGCAGTTCCCGGGACAGTATCAATGAGCAGTTCTTC.

This clonotype has a count of ten or more. The gene calls are TRBV5-1 and TRBJ2-1, with D perhaps matching TRBD2 (6 bases). The length of the CDR3 is 15 residues. Germline V gene lookup returns CDR1 SGHRS and CDR2 YFSETQ. V was clipped by 5 bases and J by 0 bases, with 12 bases between them. CDR3 coding DNA: TGCGCCAGCAGGTGGCGGGATACCTCCTACAATGAGCAGTTCTTC. It encodes CASRWRDTSYNEQFF. Drawing the rest from reference TRBV5-1 and TRBJ2-1, the complete variable domain is KAGVTQTPRYLIKTRGQQVTLSCSPISGHRSVSWYQQTPGQGLQFLFEYFSETQRNKGNFPGRFSGRQFSNSRSEMNVSTLELGDSALYLCASRWRDTSYNEQFFGPGTRLTVL.

This clonotype appeared many times. The chain is built from TRBV12-3 or TRBV12-4 and TRBJ2-3; 9 nucleotides match TRBD2. Unmatched junction bases numbered 5, after V lost 6 bases and J lost 4 bases. This CDR3 has 14 amino acids. CDR3 in DNA: TGTGCCAGCAGCCCAGCGGGGGGATCAGATACGCAGTATTTT. Translated: CASSPAGGSDTQYF.

The V gene is TRBV4-1, the J gene TRBJ1-3, with D unclear. The germline V and J ends were trimmed by 1 base and 7 bases, with 11 bases remaining between them. This CDR3 spans 14 amino acids. Germline loops: CDR1 MGHRA, CDR2 YSYEKL. The CDR3 here is CASSQGLGRNTIYF. In DNA, the CDR3 is TGCGCCAGCAGCCAAGGGCTGGGGAGGAACACCATATATTTT.

This sequence joins TRBV4-2 and TRBJ2-7, with TRBD1 matching over 7 bases. Germline CDR1 LGHNA, CDR2 YNFKEQ. V dropped 0 bases and J dropped 0; count of bases not matched to a gene: 11. The CDR3 extends over 18 amino acids. In DNA form, the CDR3 reads TGTGCCAGCAGCCAAGATAGGACCGGACAGGTGGCCTCCTACGAGCAGTACTTC. Translating it yields CASSQDRTGQVASYEQYF.

Only a few counts were recorded for this clonotype. J is TRBJ2-1 and V is TRBV24-1; TRBD2 aligns across 10 bases. The CDR3 is made up of 17 amino acids. V trimming: 4 bases; J trimming: 5 bases; junction bases outside the gene matches: 10. The germline V gene has CDR1 KGHDR and CDR2 SFDVKD. The CDR3 sequence: CATSDLGASGSDNEQFF. Here the CDR3 DNA reads TGTGCCACCAGTGACTTGGGGGCTAGCGGGAGTGACAATGAGCAGTTCTTC.

In its sample, this clonotype was seen a few times. The chain carries TRBV9 and TRBJ2-2; 7 bases are shared with TRBD1. J gave up 3 bases and V 6 bases, and 2 bases lay outside the gene matches. The length of the CDR3 is 13 residues. CDR1 is SGDLS, CDR2 YYNGEE, per germline. The CDR3 loop is CASTTGHTGELFF. For the CDR3, the DNA is TGTGCCAGCACGACAGGGCACACCGGGGAGCTGTTTTTT. Full variable domain (missing parts from reference TRBV9 and TRBJ2-2): DSGVTQTPKHLITATGQRVTLRCSPRSGDLSVYWYQQSLDQGLQFLIQYYNGEERAKGNILERFSAQQFPDLHSELNLSSLELGDSALYFCASTTGHTGELFFGEGSRLTVL.

The chain combines TRBV6-2 or TRBV6-3 with TRBJ2-1, with 12 bases fitting TRBD2. V shed 2 bases and J 8 bases; nucleotides not matched to a gene: 10. CDR1 is MNHEY, CDR2 SVGEGT, per germline. The CDR3 contains 17 residues. Written as DNA, the CDR3 is TGTGCCAGCAGTTACCTACCGACTAGCGGGAGAATCGATGAGCAGTTCTTC. Amino acids: CASSYLPTSGRIDEQFF.

Only a few counts were recorded for this clonotype. The V and J genes are TRBV6-4 and TRBJ2-2; D unresolved. The germline CDR1 and CDR2 sequences are MRHNA and SNTAGT. The CDR3 consists of 14 residues. V lost 6 bases and J 4 bases, leaving 12 bases between the germline ends. The CDR3 DNA follows: TGTGCCAGCAGCTCGGTGGGCGGCACCGGGGAGCTGTTTTTT. Its translation: CASSSVGGTGELFF.

Note on this clonotype: At one end the junction does not follow the germline gene, possibly because of a read error. The chain couples TRBV11-2 to TRBJ2-3; possible D gene TRBD2, 5 bases. The CDR3 consists of 15 residues. The germline V gene encodes CDR1 SGHAT and CDR2 FQNNGV. The CDR3 here is CASSLGASSADTHYF. In DNA form, the CDR3 reads TGTGCCAGCAGCTTAGGGGCTAGCTCGGCAGATACGCACTATTTT.

In this sample, this clonotype turned up a few times. The V and J genes are TRBV20-1 and TRBJ2-7, with a possible D match to TRBD2 (6 bases). The CDR3 runs 14 residues. Trimming removed 0 bases at V and 2 bases at J, with 11 bases between. CDR1 and CDR2 from the germline V gene are DFQATT and SNEGSKA (reference sequence). As DNA, the CDR3 is TGCAGTGCTAGAGACCGGGAGCCGCCCTACGAGCAGTACTTC. This sequence encodes CSARDREPPYEQYF.

This clonotype occurred a few times. The genes are TRBV7-2 and TRBJ2-3; D remains ambiguous. The germline V gene has CDR1 SGHTA and CDR2 FQGNSA. The CDR3 is made up of 14 amino acids. V lost 1 base, J lost 5 bases, and 10 bases lay in between. CDR3 residues: CASSLDRTGDTQYF. The CDR3 DNA sequence: TGTGCCAGCAGCTTAGATCGTACTGGAGATACGCAGTATTTT. The whole variable domain, filled in from reference TRBV7-2 and TRBJ2-3, reads GAGVSQSPSNKVTEKGKDVELRCDPISGHTALYWYRQSLGQGLEFLIYFQGNSAPDKSGLPSDRFSAERTGGSVSTLTIQRTQQEDSAVYLCASSLDRTGDTQYFGPGTRLTVL.

The chain carries TRBV9 and TRBJ2-3; D is perhaps TRBD1 or TRBD2 (5 bases each). Looked up from germline, CDR1 is SGDLS and CDR2 is YYNGEE. The CDR3 runs to 13 residues. The V and J ends lost 0 bases and 9 bases respectively, with 11 bases between them. CDR3 amino acids: CASSVGGKDTQYF. CDR3 coding DNA: TGTGCCAGCAGCGTAGGGGGGAAAGACACGCAGTATTTT. Using reference TRBV9 and TRBJ2-3 for the parts outside the CDR3, the full variable domain is DSGVTQTPKHLITATGQRVTLRCSPRSGDLSVYWYQQSLDQGLQFLIQYYNGEERAKGNILERFSAQQFPDLHSELNLSSLELGDSALYFCASSVGGKDTQYFGPGTRLTVL.

The J gene is TRBJ2-3, the V gene TRBV28; tentative D call: TRBD2 (7 bases). From germline, CDR1 is MDHEN and CDR2 SYDVKM. Trimming pared 5 bases from V and 2 bases from J, leaving 17 bases between. The CDR3 is 16 residues long. This chain's CDR3 is CASSPPRGGHTDTQYF. CDR3 bases: TGTGCCAGCAGTCCTCCTCGCGGGGGCCACACAGATACGCAGTATTTT.

This clonotype was observed a handful of times. The rearrangement links TRBV24-1 to TRBJ2-2; 9 bases fit TRBD1. The CDR3 contains 17 residues. Trimming cost V 4 bases and J 0 bases; bases outside gene matches: 5. Germline lookup yields CDR1 KGHDR and CDR2 SFDVKD. The CDR3: CATSDRGTGTNTGELFF. CDR3 coding DNA: TGTGCCACCAGTGACCGAGGGACAGGGACGAACACCGGGGAGCTGTTTTTT.

This clonotype was seen ten or more times. V and J are TRBV24-1 and TRBJ2-2; D is perhaps TRBD2 (7 bases). Germline lookup yields CDR1 KGHDR and CDR2 SFDVKD. This CDR3 region has 17 residues. V shed 0 bases and J shed 0 bases, with 10 bases lying between them. Here the CDR3 DNA reads TGTGCCACCAGTGATTTGGGGGGGGCCCCGAACACCGGGGAGCTGTTTTTT. Its translation: CATSDLGGAPNTGELFF.

The J gene is TRBJ1-1, the V gene TRBV6-5; no clear D. The length of the CDR3 is 14 residues. The germline CDR1 and CDR2 sequences are MNHEY and SVGAGI. V lost 0 bases to trimming and J lost 5 bases, with 10 bases between them. CDR3: CASSYSYSPTEAFF. DNA of the CDR3: TGTGCCAGCAGTTACTCGTACTCCCCAACTGAAGCTTTCTTT.

The chain joins TRBV13 to TRBJ2-7, with D maybe TRBD2 (6 bases). Germline loops: CDR1 PRHDT, CDR2 FYEKMQ (reference sequence). V was clipped by 0 bases and J by 3 bases, with 12 bases between them. The CDR3 sequence is 15 residues long. CDR3 amino acids: CASSLGGGAVYEQYF. The DNA for the CDR3 is TGTGCCAGCAGCTTAGGGGGAGGAGCGGTCTACGAGCAGTACTTC.

The rearrangement uses TRBV3-1 and TRBJ2-7, with 8 positions matching TRBD2. CDR3 length: 15 amino acids. The germline V gene encodes CDR1 LGHDT and CDR2 YNNKEL (reference sequence). Trimming cost V 2 bases and J 3 bases; bases outside gene matches: 6. In DNA form, the CDR3 reads TGTGCCAGCAGCCAAAAGCTCCGGGAGGGCTACGAGCAGTACTTC. The encoded protein is CASSQKLREGYEQYF.